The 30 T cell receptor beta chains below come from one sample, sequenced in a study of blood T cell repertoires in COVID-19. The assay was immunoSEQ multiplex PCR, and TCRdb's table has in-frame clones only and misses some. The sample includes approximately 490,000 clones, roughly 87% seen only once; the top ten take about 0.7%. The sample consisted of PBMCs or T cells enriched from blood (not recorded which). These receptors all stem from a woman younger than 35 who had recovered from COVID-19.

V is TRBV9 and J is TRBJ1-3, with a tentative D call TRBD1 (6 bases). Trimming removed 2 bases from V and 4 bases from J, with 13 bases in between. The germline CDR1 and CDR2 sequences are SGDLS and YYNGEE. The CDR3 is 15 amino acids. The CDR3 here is CASSVSTGMGNTIYF. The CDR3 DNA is TGTGCCAGCAGCGTTAGTACAGGGATGGGAAACACCATATATTTT.

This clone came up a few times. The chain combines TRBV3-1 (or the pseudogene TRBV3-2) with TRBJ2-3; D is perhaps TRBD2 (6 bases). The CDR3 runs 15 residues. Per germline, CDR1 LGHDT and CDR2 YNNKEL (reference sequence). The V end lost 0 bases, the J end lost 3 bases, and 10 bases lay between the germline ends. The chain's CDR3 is CASSQEVAETDTQYF. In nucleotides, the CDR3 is TGTGCCAGCAGCCAAGAAGTAGCGGAAACAGATACGCAGTATTTT.

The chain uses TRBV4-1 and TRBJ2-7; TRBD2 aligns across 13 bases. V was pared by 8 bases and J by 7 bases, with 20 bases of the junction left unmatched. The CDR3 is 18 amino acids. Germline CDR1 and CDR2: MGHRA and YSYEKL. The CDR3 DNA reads TGCGCCAGCTCACGGATGGCAGTCCCGGGACTAGCGGGGAGGGAGCAGTACTTC. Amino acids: CASSRMAVPGLAGREQYF.

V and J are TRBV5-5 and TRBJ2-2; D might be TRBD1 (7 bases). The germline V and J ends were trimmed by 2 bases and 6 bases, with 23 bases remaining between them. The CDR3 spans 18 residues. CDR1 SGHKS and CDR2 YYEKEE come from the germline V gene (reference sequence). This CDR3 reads CASSFTLLGGTDAGELFF. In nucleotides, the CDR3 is TGTGCCAGCAGCTTCACCTTGCTAGGAGGGACAGACGCCGGGGAGCTGTTTTTT.

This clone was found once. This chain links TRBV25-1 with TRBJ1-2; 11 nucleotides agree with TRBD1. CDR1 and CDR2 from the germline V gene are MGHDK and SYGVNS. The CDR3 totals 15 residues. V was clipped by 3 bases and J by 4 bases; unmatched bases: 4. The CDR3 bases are TGTGCCAGCAGTGAGGGACAGGGGGAGCTCTATGGCTACACCTTC. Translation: CASSEGQGELYGYTF.

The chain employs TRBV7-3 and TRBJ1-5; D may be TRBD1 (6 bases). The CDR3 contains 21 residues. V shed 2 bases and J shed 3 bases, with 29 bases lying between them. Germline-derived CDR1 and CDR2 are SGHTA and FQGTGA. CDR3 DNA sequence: TGTGCCAGCAGCTTATCCCCCCGTAGGGCAGGGGAAGATGGGGACAATCAGCCCCAGCATTTT. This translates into CASSLSPRRAGEDGDNQPQHF. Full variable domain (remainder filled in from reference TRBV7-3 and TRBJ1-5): GAGVSQTPSNKVTEKGKYVELRCDPISGHTALYWYRQSLGQGPEFLIYFQGTGAADDSGLPNDRFFAVRPEGSVSTLKIQRTERGDSAVYLCASSLSPRRAGEDGDNQPQHFGDGTRLSIL.

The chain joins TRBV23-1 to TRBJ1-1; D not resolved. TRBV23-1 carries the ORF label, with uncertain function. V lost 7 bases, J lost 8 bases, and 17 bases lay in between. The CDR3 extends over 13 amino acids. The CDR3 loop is CASTLGEPQEAFF. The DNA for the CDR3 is TGCGCCAGCACACTCGGTGAACCCCAAGAAGCTTTCTTT.

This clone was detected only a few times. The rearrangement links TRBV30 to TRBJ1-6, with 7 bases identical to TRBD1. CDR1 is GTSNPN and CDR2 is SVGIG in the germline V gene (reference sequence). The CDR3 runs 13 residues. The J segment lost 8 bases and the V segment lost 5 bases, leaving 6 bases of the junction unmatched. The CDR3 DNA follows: TGTGCCTGGGGGGACAGCGCTTATTCACCCCTCCACTTT. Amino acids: CAWGDSAYSPLHF. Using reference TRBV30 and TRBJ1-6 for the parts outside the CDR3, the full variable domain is SQTIHQWPATLVQPVGSPLSLECTVEGTSNPNLYWYRQAAGRGLQLLFYSVGIGQISSEVPQNLSASRPQDRQFILSSKKLLLSDSGFYLCAWGDSAYSPLHFGNGTRLTVT.

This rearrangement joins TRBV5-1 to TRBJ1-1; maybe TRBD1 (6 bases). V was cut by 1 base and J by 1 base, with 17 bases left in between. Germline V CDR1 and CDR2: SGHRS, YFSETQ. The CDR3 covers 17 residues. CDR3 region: CASSLKGVLGPNTEAFF. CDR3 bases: TGCGCCAGCAGCTTGAAGGGGGTCCTGGGCCCGAACACTGAAGCTTTCTTT.

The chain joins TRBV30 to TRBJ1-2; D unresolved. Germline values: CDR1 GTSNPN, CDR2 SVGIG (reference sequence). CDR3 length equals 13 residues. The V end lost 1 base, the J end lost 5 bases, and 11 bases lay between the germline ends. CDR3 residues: CAWSEGVQYGYTF. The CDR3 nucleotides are TGTGCCTGGAGTGAGGGAGTCCAGTATGGCTACACCTTC.

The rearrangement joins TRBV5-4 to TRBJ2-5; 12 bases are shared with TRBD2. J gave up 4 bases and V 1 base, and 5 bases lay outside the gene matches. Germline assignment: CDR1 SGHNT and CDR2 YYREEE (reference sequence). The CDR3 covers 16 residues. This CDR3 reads CASSLKLAGGRETQYF. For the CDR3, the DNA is TGTGCCAGCAGCTTGAAGCTAGCGGGGGGGCGAGAGACCCAGTACTTC.

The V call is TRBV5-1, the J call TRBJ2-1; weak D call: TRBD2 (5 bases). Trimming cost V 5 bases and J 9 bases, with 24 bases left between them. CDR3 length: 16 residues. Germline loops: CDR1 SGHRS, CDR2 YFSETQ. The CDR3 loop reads CASSRRGPEIGSEQFF. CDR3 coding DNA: TGCGCCAGCAGTCGTCGGGGTCCCGAGATTGGGAGTGAGCAGTTCTTC.

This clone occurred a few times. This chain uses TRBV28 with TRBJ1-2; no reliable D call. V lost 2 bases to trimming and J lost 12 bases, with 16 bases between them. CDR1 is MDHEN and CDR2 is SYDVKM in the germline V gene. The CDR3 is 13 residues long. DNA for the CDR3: TGTGCCAGCAGTTTACTCCCCTCTAGGTATCACACCTTC. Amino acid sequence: CASSLLPSRYHTF.

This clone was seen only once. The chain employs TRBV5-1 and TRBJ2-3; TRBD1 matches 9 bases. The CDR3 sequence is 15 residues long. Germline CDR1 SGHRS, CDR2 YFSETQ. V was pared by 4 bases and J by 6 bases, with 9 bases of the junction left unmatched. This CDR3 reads CASSLGTGSGDTQYF. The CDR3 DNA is TGCGCCAGCAGCCTAGGGACAGGGTCTGGGGATACGCAGTATTTT.

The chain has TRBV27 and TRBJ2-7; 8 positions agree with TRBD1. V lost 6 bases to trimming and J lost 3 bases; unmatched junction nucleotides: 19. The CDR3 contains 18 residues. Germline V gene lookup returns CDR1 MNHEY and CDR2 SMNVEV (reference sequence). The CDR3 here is CASSRSLQGARNYYEQYF. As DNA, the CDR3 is TGTGCCAGCAGCCGATCCCTCCAGGGGGCAAGGAATTACTACGAGCAGTACTTC.

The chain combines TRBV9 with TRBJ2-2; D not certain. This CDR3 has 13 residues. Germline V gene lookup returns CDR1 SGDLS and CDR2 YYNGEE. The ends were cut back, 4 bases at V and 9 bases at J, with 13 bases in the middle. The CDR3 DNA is TGTGCCAGCAGCCCCCCCCAGGCCAGGGAGCTGTTTTTT. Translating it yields CASSPPQARELFF.

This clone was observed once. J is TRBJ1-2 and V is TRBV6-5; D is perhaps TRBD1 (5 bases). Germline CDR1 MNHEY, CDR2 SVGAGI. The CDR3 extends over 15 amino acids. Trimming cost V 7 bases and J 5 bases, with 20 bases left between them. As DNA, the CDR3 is TGTGCCAGCACCCCCAGTGGGGCAGACCCTTATGGCTACACCTTC. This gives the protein CASTPSGADPYGYTF.

The CDR3 spells CASSLSNIPDTQYF. The DNA of the CDR3 is TGTGCCAGCAGCTTGTCTAATATCCCAGATACGCAGTATTTT. This chain connects TRBV7-7 to TRBJ2-3; D is unclear. Germline CDR1 reads SSHAT; CDR2 reads FNYEAQ (reference sequence). The CDR3 runs 14 residues. Trimming stripped 3 bases from V and 4 bases from J, with 11 bases between.

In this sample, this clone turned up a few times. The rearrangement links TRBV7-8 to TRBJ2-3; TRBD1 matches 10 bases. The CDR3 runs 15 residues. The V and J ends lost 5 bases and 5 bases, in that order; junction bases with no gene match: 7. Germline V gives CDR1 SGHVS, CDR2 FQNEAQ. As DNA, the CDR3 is TGTGCCAGCAGCCTTCGGGACAGGGGAGAAGATACGCAGTATTTT. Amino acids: CASSLRDRGEDTQYF.

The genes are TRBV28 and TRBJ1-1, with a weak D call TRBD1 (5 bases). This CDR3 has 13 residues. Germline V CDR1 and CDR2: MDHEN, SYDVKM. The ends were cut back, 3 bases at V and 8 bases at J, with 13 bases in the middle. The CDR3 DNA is TGTGCCAGCAGTTTGCGGACACTGGGAGAAGCTTTCTTT. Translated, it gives CASSLRTLGEAFF.

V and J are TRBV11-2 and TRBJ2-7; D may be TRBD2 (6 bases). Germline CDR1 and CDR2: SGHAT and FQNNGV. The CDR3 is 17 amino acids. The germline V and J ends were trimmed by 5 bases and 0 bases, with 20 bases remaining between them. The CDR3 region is CASSTQEDRGTSYEQYF. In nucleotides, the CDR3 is TGTGCCAGCAGCACACAGGAGGATCGGGGGACCTCCTACGAGCAGTACTTC.

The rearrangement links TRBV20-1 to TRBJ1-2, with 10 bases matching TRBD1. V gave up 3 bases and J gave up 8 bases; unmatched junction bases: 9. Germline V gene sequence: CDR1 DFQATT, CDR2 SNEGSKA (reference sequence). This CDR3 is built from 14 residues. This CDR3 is CSASPRDRGTGYTF. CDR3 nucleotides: TGCAGTGCTAGTCCCCGGGACAGGGGAACCGGCTACACCTTC.

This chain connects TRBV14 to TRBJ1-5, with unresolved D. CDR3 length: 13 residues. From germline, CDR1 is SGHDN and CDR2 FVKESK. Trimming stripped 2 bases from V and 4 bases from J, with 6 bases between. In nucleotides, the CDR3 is TGTGCCAGCAGCCAATCCTTTAATCAGCCCCAGCATTTT. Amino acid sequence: CASSQSFNQPQHF.

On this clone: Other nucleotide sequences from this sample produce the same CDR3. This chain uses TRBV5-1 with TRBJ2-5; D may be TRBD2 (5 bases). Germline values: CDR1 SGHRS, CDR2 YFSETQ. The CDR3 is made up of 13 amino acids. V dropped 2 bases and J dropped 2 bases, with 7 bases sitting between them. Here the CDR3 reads CASSFGVQETQYF. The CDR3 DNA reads TGCGCCAGCAGCTTCGGGGTACAAGAGACCCAGTACTTC.

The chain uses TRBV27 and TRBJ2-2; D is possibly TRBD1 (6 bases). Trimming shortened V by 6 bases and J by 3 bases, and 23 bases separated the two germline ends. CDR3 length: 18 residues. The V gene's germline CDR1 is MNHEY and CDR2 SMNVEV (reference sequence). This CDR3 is CASSLTSRTELDTGELFF. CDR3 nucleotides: TGTGCCAGCAGCTTAACTTCCAGGACAGAACTTGACACCGGGGAGCTGTTTTTT.

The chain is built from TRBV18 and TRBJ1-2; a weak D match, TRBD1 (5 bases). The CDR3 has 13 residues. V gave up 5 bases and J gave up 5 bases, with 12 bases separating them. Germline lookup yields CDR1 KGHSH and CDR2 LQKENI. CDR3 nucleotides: TGTGCCAGCTCATCAGGGTTAGGGTATGGCTACACCTTC. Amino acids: CASSSGLGYGYTF. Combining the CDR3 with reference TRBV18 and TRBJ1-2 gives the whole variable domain NAGVMQNPRHLVRRRGQEARLRCSPMKGHSHVYWYRQLPEEGLKFMVYLQKENIIDESGMPKERFSAEFPKEGPSILRIQQVVRGDSAAYFCASSSGLGYGYTFGSGTRLTVV.

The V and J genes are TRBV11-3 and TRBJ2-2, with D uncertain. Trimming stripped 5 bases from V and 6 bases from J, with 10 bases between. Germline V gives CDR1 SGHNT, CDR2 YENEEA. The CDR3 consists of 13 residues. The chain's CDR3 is CASSRGASGELFF. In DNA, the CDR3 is TGTGCCAGCAGCCGAGGCGCGTCCGGGGAGCTGTTTTTT.

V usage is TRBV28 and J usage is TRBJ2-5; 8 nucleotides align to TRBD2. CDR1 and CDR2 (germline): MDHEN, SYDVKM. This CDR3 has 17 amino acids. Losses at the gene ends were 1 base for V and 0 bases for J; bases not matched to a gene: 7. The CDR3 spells CASSLSSGGAYQETQYF. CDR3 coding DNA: TGTGCCAGCAGTTTATCAAGCGGGGGTGCCTACCAAGAGACCCAGTACTTC.

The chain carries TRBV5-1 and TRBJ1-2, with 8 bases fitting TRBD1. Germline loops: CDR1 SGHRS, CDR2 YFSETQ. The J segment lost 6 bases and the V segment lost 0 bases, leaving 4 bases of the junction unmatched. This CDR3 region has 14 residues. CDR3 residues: CASSLETGDHGYTF. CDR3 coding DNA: TGCGCCAGCAGCTTGGAGACAGGGGATCATGGCTACACCTTC.

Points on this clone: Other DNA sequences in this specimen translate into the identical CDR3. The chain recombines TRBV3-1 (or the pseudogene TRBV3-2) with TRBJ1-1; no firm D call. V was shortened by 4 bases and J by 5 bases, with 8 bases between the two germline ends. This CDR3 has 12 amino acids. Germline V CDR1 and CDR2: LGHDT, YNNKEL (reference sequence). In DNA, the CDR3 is TGTGCCAGCAGCCCTAGAGGGACTGAAGCTTTCTTT. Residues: CASSPRGTEAFF.